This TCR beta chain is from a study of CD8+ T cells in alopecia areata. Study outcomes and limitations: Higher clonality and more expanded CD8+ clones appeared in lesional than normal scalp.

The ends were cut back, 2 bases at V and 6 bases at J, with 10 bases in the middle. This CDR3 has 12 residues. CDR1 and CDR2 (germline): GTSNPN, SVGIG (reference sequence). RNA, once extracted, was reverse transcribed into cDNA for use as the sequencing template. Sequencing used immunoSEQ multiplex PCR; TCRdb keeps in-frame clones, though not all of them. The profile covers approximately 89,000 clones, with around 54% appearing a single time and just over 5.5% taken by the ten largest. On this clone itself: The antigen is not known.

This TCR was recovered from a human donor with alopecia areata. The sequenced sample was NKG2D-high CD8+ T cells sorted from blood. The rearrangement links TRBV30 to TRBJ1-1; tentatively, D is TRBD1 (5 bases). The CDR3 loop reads CAWSWGKAEAFF. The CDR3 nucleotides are TGTGCCTGGAGTTGGGGGAAGGCTGAAGCTTTCTTT. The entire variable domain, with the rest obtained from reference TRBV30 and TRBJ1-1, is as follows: SQTIHQWPATLVQPVGSPLSLECTVEGTSNPNLYWYRQAAGRGLQLLFYSVGIGQISSEVPQNLSASRPQDRQFILSSKKLLLSDSGFYLCAWSWGKAEAFFGQGTRLTVV.